Below are 25 T cell receptor beta chains sequenced from a single sample in a study of T cell responses to AZD1222 COVID-19 vaccine. Clones were sequenced by immunoSEQ multiplex PCR, and TCRdb holds only the in-frame ones, with some missing. The repertoire holds roughly 140,000 clones, with 75% to 90% as singletons. The starting material was peripheral blood, obtained on day 0 of MenACWY control vaccination. Receptors originate from an adult in good health.

The rearrangement links TRBV10-1 to TRBJ2-3; TRBD2 agrees at 11 bases. The CDR3 has 16 amino acids. Germline V gene data show CDR1 as WNHNN and CDR2 as SYGVQD (reference sequence). Trimming cost V 6 bases and J 1 base; bases outside gene matches: 6. CDR3 nucleotide sequence: TGCGCCAGCAGCGGGACTAGCGGTGTCGGCACAGATACGCAGTATTTT. Its protein is CASSGTSGVGTDTQYF.

The chain recombines TRBV14 with TRBJ2-5; no definite D call. Looked up from germline, CDR1 is SGHDN and CDR2 is FVKESK. The CDR3 extends over 14 amino acids. V dropped 0 bases and J dropped 7 bases, with 12 bases sitting between them. The CDR3 region is CASSQDGSLATQYF. In DNA, the CDR3 is TGTGCCAGCAGCCAAGATGGTTCGTTGGCGACCCAGTACTTC.

The V call is TRBV6-7, the J call TRBJ1-6; 11 nucleotides line up with TRBD1. TRBV6-7 is known as an ORF, though its function is uncertain. This CDR3 contains 19 residues. The junction had 13 bases not matched to a gene; V was cut back by 5 bases and J by 4 bases. DNA for the CDR3: TGTGCCAGCAGTGCGGACAGGGGGCTGTTCCCCGTTTATAATTCACCCCTCCACTTT. Protein product: CASSADRGLFPVYNSPLHF.

The CDR3 protein is CASSGGQAINTEAFF. For the CDR3, the DNA is TGTGCCAGCAGCGGAGGACAGGCCATCAACACTGAAGCTTTCTTT. The rearrangement joins TRBV9 to TRBJ1-1, with 7 positions matching TRBD1. From germline, CDR1 is SGDLS and CDR2 YYNGEE. The CDR3 spans 15 residues. Unmatched junction bases numbered 7, after V lost 3 bases and J lost 2 bases.

The V call is TRBV3-1 (or the pseudogene TRBV3-2), the J call TRBJ1-4; D is perhaps TRBD1 (6 bases). Germline V gene sequence: CDR1 LGHDT, CDR2 YNNKEL (reference sequence). V lost 0 bases and J 8 bases, leaving 13 bases between the germline ends. The CDR3 is 15 residues long. The CDR3: CASSQDRTRGEKLFF. For the CDR3, the DNA is TGTGCCAGCAGCCAAGATAGGACAAGGGGGGAAAAACTGTTTTTT.

This chain links TRBV7-7 with TRBJ2-3; tentative D call: TRBD2 (6 bases). CDR3 length equals 16 residues. Trimming removed 1 base at V and 1 base at J, with 12 bases between. The V gene's germline CDR1 is SSHAT and CDR2 FNYEAQ (reference sequence). In nucleotides, the CDR3 is TGTGCCAGCAGCTTAGGGGACTCCCCACGCACAGATACGCAGTATTTT. Its translation is CASSLGDSPRTDTQYF.

V and J are TRBV18 and TRBJ1-4, with unresolved D. Germline-derived CDR1 and CDR2 are KGHSH and LQKENI. V shed 2 bases and J shed 8 bases, with 6 bases lying between them. The CDR3 runs 12 residues. CDR3 residues: CASSPEGEKLFF. Written as DNA, the CDR3 is TGTGCCAGCTCACCAGAGGGCGAAAAACTGTTTTTT.

The rearrangement uses TRBV7-9 and TRBJ1-2; D gene ambiguous. CDR1 is SEHNR, CDR2 FQNEAQ, per germline (reference sequence). V was cut by 7 bases and J by 6 bases, with 12 bases left in between. CDR3 length: 12 amino acids. CDR3 sequence reads: CASTPYPDGYTF. The DNA of the CDR3 is TGTGCCAGCACCCCTTACCCTGATGGCTACACCTTC. The full variable domain, with the rest looked up from reference TRBV7-9 and TRBJ1-2, is DTGVSQNPRHKITKRGQNVTFRCDPISEHNRLYWYRQTLGQGPEFLTYFQNEAQLEKSRLLSDRFSAERPKGSFSTLEIQRTEQGDSAMYLCASTPYPDGYTFGSGTRLTVV.

This chain connects TRBV7-2 to TRBJ1-1; D is undetermined. This CDR3 is built from 13 residues. With 4 bases removed from V and 4 bases from J, the gap between germline ends came to 10 bases. From germline, CDR1 is SGHTA and CDR2 FQGNSA. CDR3 sequence: CASSSWRVTEAFF. CDR3 nucleotides: TGTGCCAGCAGCTCCTGGAGGGTCACTGAAGCTTTCTTT.

The chain employs TRBV18 and TRBJ1-6; D is possibly TRBD1 (5 bases). The CDR3 has 16 amino acids. Germline CDR1 reads KGHSH; CDR2 reads LQKENI. Trimming removed 4 bases from V and 4 bases from J, with 14 bases in between. CDR3 coding DNA: TGTGCCAGCTCACGACAAATGGGGGAATATAATTCACCCCTCCACTTT. This sequence encodes CASSRQMGEYNSPLHF. Together with reference TRBV18 and TRBJ1-6, the CDR3 gives the full variable domain: NAGVMQNPRHLVRRRGQEARLRCSPMKGHSHVYWYRQLPEEGLKFMVYLQKENIIDESGMPKERFSAEFPKEGPSILRIQQVVRGDSAAYFCASSRQMGEYNSPLHFGNGTRLTVT.

The chain links TRBV5-6 to TRBJ1-3; D is possibly TRBD1 (5 bases). Per the germline V gene, CDR1 is SGHDT and CDR2 is YYEEEE. V lost 4 bases, J lost 7 bases, and 15 bases lay in between. This CDR3 contains 14 residues. The CDR3 region has the DNA TGTGCCAGCAGCCCCTACAGGATCAGGAACACCATATATTTT. Translated: CASSPYRIRNTIYF.

V and J are TRBV3-1 (or the pseudogene TRBV3-2) and TRBJ2-3; the D gene is possibly TRBD2 (5 bases). Trimming pared 0 bases from V and 6 bases from J, leaving 10 bases between. This CDR3 region has 14 residues. Germline CDR1 LGHDT, CDR2 YNNKEL (reference sequence). The CDR3 nucleotides read TGTGCCAGCAGCCAAGAGCCTAGCTGGGATACGCAGTATTTT. Amino acids: CASSQEPSWDTQYF.

Only a few counts were recorded for this clone. This rearrangement joins TRBV18 to TRBJ2-5, with D possibly being TRBD1 or TRBD2 (5 bases each). This CDR3 contains 16 residues. Deletions cut 3 bases from V and 4 bases from J, with 18 bases between. The germline gives CDR1 KGHSH, CDR2 LQKENI. In DNA form, the CDR3 reads TGTGCCAGCTCACCGCAAATACTGGGGGATAGAGAGACCCAGTACTTC. Its translation: CASSPQILGDRETQYF.

J is TRBJ1-6 and V is TRBV25-1, with D hard to call. V lost 1 base to trimming and J lost 0 bases, with 4 bases between them. This CDR3 has 15 residues. The germline gives CDR1 MGHDK, CDR2 SYGVNS. The CDR3 DNA follows: TGTGCCAGCAGTGAATTGGTCTCCTATAATTCACCCCTCCACTTT. Translation gives CASSELVSYNSPLHF.

The genes are TRBV7-9 and TRBJ2-5, with D perhaps given as TRBD1 or TRBD2 (6 bases each). Germline V CDR1 and CDR2: SEHNR, FQNEAQ (reference sequence). With 2 bases removed from V and 1 base from J, the gap between germline ends came to 8 bases. The CDR3 has 14 residues. The CDR3 reads CASSLTGAQETQYF. In nucleotides, the CDR3 is TGTGCCAGCAGCTTAACGGGGGCCCAAGAGACCCAGTACTTC.

The rearrangement links TRBV6-5 to TRBJ1-2, with 7 positions matching TRBD1. V gave up 6 bases and J gave up 6 bases; unmatched junction bases: 10. The V gene's germline CDR1 is MNHEY and CDR2 SVGAGI. This CDR3 comprises 14 residues. The CDR3 sequence is CASRALGGGDGYTF. CDR3 coding DNA: TGTGCCAGCAGGGCCCTCGGAGGGGGCGATGGCTACACCTTC.

This chain connects TRBV6-5 to TRBJ1-4, with TRBD1 identical over 8 bases. The CDR3 consists of 15 residues. The germline CDR1 and CDR2 sequences are MNHEY and SVGAGI. With V trimmed by 4 bases and J by 4 bases, 5 bases remained unmatched. CDR3 nucleotides: TGTGCCAGCAGTTTTGGGACAGGCGGTAATGAAAAACTGTTTTTT. Amino acids: CASSFGTGGNEKLFF.

The J gene is TRBJ2-5, the V gene TRBV2; tentatively, D is TRBD1 or TRBD2 (5 bases each). The germline gives CDR1 SNHLY, CDR2 FYNNEI. V was pared by 4 bases and J by 1 base, with 13 bases between. The CDR3 consists of 15 residues. Here the CDR3 reads CASSAGPTLQETQYF. CDR3 DNA sequence: TGTGCCAGCAGTGCGGGGCCCACCCTCCAAGAGACCCAGTACTTC.

This clone came up a few times. This chain's CDR3 is CSVDPGTTEAFF. CDR3 bases: TGCAGCGTTGACCCAGGGACCACTGAAGCTTTCTTT. The chain links TRBV29-1 to TRBJ1-1; perhaps TRBD1 as D (5 bases). Germline V gene data show CDR1 as SQVTM and CDR2 as ANQGSEA. CDR3 length: 12 residues. Trimming cost V 3 bases and J 4 bases, with 9 bases left between them. The whole variable domain, filled in from reference TRBV29-1 and TRBJ1-1, reads SAVISQKPSRDICQRGTSLTIQCQVDSQVTMMFWYRQQPGQSLTLIATANQGSEATYESGFVIDKFPISRPNLTFSTLTVSNMSPEDSSIYLCSVDPGTTEAFFGQGTRLTVV.

The rearrangement joins TRBV24-1 to TRBJ2-1, with 10 positions matching TRBD2. The germline V gene has CDR1 KGHDR and CDR2 SFDVKD. V dropped 5 bases and J dropped 3; count of bases not matched to a gene: 0. The CDR3 loop spans 14 amino acids. CDR3 loop: CATSASGGYNEQFF. Written as DNA, the CDR3 is TGTGCCACCAGTGCTAGCGGGGGCTACAATGAGCAGTTCTTC.

This CDR3 is CASSIVYLGNQPQHF. The CDR3 nucleotides are TGTGCCAGTAGTATAGTCTATCTCGGGAATCAGCCCCAGCATTTT. The rearrangement uses TRBV19 and TRBJ1-5, with unresolved D. Trimming left V 1 base short and J 4 bases short, with 11 bases between. The germline CDR1 and CDR2 sequences are LNHDA and SQIVND (reference sequence). This CDR3 has 15 amino acids.

The chain links TRBV19 to TRBJ1-3, with unresolved D. Germline lookup yields CDR1 LNHDA and CDR2 SQIVND (reference sequence). The CDR3 has 14 residues. Trimming shortened V by 8 bases and J by 1 base, and 12 bases separated the two germline ends. The CDR3 DNA reads as TGTGCCAGTGTTTCGACGGAATCTGGAAACACCATATATTTT. Its translation is CASVSTESGNTIYF.

The gene calls are TRBV9 and TRBJ1-2; 9 bases are shared with TRBD1. The CDR3 runs to 15 residues. Germline assignment: CDR1 SGDLS and CDR2 YYNGEE. V lost 1 base and J lost 4; bases outside the gene matches: 5. This chain's CDR3 is CASSVQTGGPYGYTF. The DNA of the CDR3 is TGTGCCAGCAGCGTACAAACAGGGGGCCCCTATGGCTACACCTTC.

The chain is built from TRBV5-1 and TRBJ2-3; no definite D call. There are 15 residues in the CDR3. Germline CDR1 reads SGHRS; CDR2 reads YFSETQ. Trimming took off 0 bases at V and 3 bases at J, with 11 bases between the two ends. DNA of the CDR3: TGCGCCAGCAGCTTGGGGCCCCTGGGGACAGATACGCAGTATTTT. It translates to CASSLGPLGTDTQYF. Filled out from reference TRBV5-1 and TRBJ2-3, the complete variable domain reads KAGVTQTPRYLIKTRGQQVTLSCSPISGHRSVSWYQQTPGQGLQFLFEYFSETQRNKGNFPGRFSGRQFSNSRSEMNVSTLELGDSALYLCASSLGPLGTDTQYFGPGTRLTVL.

In its sample, this clone was seen a few times. The chain couples TRBV5-1 to TRBJ1-6; TRBD1 aligns across 10 bases. Germline V gives CDR1 SGHRS, CDR2 YFSETQ. The CDR3 is 15 amino acids. V lost 0 bases to trimming and J lost 9 bases; unmatched junction nucleotides: 3. The CDR3 DNA sequence: TGCGCCAGCAGCTTGGAGGACAGGGGGGTTTCACCCCTCCACTTT. It codes for CASSLEDRGVSPLHF.